This TCR beta chain was captured by sequencing in a study of blood T cells in healthy people across ages. A second roughly 6 to 12 cycle PCR used barcoded and J-beta primers. TCRdb independently ran MiXCR on the 5' RACE reads; one entry per CDR3 protein. This repertoire shows some 780,000 distinct CDR3 sequences, more than 50% found once; its top ten account for 25% to 30%. The CDR3 runs to 15 residues. Germline CDR1 LGHNA, CDR2 YSLEER. V gave up 3 bases and J gave up 2 bases, with 11 bases separating them. The receptor was derived from a man aged 35 to 55 in good health. Sample: blood. J is TRBJ2-1 and V is TRBV4-3, with D uncertain. The CDR3 bases are TGCGCCAGCAGCCACCTACGGAGTACCTACAATGAGCAGTTCTTC. It yields the protein CASSHLRSTYNEQFF.